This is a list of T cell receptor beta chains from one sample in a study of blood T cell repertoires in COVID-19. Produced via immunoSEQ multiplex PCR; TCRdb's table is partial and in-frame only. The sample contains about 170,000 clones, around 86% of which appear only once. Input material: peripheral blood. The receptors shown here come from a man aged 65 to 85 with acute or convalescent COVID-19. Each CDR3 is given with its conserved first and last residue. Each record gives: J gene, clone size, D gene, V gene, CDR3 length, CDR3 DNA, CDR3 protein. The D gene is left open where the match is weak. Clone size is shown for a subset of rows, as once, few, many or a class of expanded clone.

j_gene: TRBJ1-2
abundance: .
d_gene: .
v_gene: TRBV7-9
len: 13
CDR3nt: TGTGCCAGCAGCCACACAGATCTTGATGGCTACACCTTC
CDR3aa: CASSHTDLDGYTF

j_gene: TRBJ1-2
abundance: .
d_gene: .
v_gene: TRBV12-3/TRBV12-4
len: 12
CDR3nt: TGTGCCAGCAGTTTAAGCACGGATGGCTACACCTTC
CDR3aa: CASSLSTDGYTF

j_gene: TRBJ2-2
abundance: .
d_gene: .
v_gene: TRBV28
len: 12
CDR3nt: TGTGCCAGCACCCGACCGGGCGGGGAGCTGTTTTTT
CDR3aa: CASTRPGGELFF

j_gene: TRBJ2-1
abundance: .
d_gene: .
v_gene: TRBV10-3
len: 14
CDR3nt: TGTGCCATCACGCGGCAGGACACCTACAATGAGCAGTTCTTC
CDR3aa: CAITRQDTYNEQFF

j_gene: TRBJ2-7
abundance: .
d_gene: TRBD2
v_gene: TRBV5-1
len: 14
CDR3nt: TGCGCCAGCAGCCCCGGCGGGGGGAACTACGAGCAGTACTTC
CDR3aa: CASSPGGGNYEQYF

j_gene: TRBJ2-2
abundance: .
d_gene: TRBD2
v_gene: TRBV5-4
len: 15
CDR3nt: TGTGCCAGCAGCTTCGGCGGGGGGTTGACCGGGGAGCTGTTTTTT
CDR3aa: CASSFGGGLTGELFF

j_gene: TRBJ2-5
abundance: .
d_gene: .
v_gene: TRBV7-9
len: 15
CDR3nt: TGTGCCAGCAGTTCCGGGGGATGGTACCAAGAGACCCAGTACTTC
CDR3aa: CASSSGGWYQETQYF

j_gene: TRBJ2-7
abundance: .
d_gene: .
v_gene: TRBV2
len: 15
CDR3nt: TGTGCCAGCAGGAGGGGGGACAGCTTCTCCTACGAGCAGTACTTC
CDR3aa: CASRRGDSFSYEQYF

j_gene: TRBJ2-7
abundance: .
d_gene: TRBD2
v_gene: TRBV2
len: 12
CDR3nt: TGTGCCAGCAAGGGCGGGGGTTACGAGCAGTACTTC
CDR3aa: CASKGGGYEQYF

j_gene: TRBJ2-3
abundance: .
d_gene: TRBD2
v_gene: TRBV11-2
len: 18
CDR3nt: TGTGCCAGCAGCTTAGAAGGAGCGGGGGGTTTTAGCACAGATACGCAGTATTTT
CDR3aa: CASSLEGAGGFSTDTQYF

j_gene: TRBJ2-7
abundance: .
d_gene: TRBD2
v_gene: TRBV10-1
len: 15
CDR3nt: TGCGCCAGCAGTGAGTTAGCGGGGGGCCGGGACGAGCAGTACTTC
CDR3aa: CASSELAGGRDEQYF

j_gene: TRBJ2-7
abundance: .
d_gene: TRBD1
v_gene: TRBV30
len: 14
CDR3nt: TGTGCCTGGGGCCCCTCAGGGGGTGTCTACGAGCAGTACTTC
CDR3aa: CAWGPSGGVYEQYF

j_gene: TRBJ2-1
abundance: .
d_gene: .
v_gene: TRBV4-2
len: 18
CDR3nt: TGTGCCAGCAGCCCCCTGAGTGTTTCTGGCGGGGATCGGCATGAGCAGTTCTTC
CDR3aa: CASSPLSVSGGDRHEQFF

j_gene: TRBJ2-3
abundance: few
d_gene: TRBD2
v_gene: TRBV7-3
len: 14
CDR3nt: TGTGCCAGCAGCTTGGGCGGGAGAACAGATACGCAGTATTTT
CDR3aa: CASSLGGRTDTQYF

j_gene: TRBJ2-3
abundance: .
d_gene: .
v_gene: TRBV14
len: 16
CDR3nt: TGTGCCAGCAGCCAATTTTCGGGGGGCAACACAGATACGCAGTATTTT
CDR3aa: CASSQFSGGNTDTQYF

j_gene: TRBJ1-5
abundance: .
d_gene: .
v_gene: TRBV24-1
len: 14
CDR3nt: TGTGCCACCAGTGGCGGGGGCTTCAATCAGCCCCAGCATTTT
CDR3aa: CATSGGGFNQPQHF

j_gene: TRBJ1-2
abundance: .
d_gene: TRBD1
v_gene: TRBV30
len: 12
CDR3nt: TGTGCCTGGGTGGGACAGGGGGAGGGCTACACCTTC
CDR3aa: CAWVGQGEGYTF

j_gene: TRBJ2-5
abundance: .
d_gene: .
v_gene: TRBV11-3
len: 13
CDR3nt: TGTGCCAGCAGCCAGGGGCCAGAAGAGACCCAGTACTTC
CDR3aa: CASSQGPEETQYF

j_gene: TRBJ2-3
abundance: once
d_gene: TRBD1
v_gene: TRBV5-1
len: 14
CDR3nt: TGCGCCAGCAGCCCCGGACAGGGACCAGATACGCAGTATTTT
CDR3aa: CASSPGQGPDTQYF

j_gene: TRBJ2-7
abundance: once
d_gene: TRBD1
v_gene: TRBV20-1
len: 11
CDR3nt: TGCAGTGCTCTGACAGGGACCGAGCAGTACTTC
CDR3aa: CSALTGTEQYF

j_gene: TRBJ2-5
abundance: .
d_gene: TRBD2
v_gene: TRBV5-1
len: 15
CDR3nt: TGCGCCAGCAGCTTGGTTGGGACTAGAGAAGAGACCCAGTACTTC
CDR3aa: CASSLVGTREETQYF

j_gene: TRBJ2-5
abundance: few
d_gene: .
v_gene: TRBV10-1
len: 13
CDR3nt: TGCGCCAGCAGTGAGGGCGGGGAGGAGACCCAGTACTTC
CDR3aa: CASSEGGEETQYF

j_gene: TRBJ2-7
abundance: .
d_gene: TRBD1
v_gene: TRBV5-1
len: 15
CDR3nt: TGCGCCAGCAGTTCCCGACAGGGGGCGGGGTACGAGCAGTACTTC
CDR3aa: CASSSRQGAGYEQYF

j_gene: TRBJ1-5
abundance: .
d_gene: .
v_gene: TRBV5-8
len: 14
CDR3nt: TGTGCCAGCACCGCGACTAGGAGCAATCAGCCCCAGCATTTT
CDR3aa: CASTATRSNQPQHF

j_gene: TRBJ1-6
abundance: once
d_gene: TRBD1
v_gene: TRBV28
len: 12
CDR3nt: TGTGCCAGCCGGACAGGCCTTCCACCCCTCCACTTT
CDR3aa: CASRTGLPPLHF

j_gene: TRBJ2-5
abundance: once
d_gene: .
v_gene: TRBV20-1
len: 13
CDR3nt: TGCAGTGCTAGTATAACGGTCCAAGAGACCCAGTACTTC
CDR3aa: CSASITVQETQYF

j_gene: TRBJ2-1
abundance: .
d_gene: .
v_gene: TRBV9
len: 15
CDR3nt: TGTGCCAGCAGCGTAGCAGCAGGATACTACAATGAGCAGTTCTTC
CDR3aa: CASSVAAGYYNEQFF

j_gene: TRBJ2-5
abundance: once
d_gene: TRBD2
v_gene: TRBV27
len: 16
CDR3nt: TGTGCCAGCAATTGGAGGACTAGCGGGTCTCAAGAGACCCAGTACTTC
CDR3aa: CASNWRTSGSQETQYF

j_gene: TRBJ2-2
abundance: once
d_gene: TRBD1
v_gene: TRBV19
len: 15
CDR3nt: TGTGCCAGTACACAGGGGGCGTTTAACACCGGGGAGCTGTTTTTT
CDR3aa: CASTQGAFNTGELFF